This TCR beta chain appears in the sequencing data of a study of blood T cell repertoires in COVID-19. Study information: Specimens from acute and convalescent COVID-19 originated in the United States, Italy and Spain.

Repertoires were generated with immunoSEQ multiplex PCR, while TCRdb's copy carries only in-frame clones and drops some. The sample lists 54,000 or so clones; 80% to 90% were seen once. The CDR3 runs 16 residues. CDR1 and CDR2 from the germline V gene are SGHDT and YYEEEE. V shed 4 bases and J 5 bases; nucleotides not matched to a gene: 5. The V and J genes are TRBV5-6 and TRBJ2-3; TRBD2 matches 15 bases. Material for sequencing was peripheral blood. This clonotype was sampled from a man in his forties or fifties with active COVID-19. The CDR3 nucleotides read TGTGCCAGCAGCCGGACTAGCGGGGGGGCCCAAGATACGCAGTATTTT. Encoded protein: CASSRTSGGAQDTQYF.